These 3 T cell receptor beta chains came from one sample sequenced in a study of monozygotic twins with inflammatory bowel disease. No DNA is given; TCRdb re-called the 5' RACE reads and lists each CDR3 protein once. This repertoire includes over 90,000 distinct CDR3 sequences. The specimen sequenced was blood. The source of these receptors is a human donor with ulcerative colitis or Crohn's disease, or a healthy co-twin of an affected twin (not recorded which).

The chain joins TRBV7-9 to TRBJ2-7; TCRdb names TRBD2, which stays unverified in the absence of DNA. The CDR3 length is 15 residues. CDR1 SEHNR and CDR2 FQNEAQ come from the germline V gene (reference sequence). The CDR3 reads CASSLSREVPYEQYF.

The rearrangement joins TRBV28 to TRBJ2-1. The CDR3 sequence is 11 residues long. Germline-derived CDR1 and CDR2 are MDHEN and SYDVKM. The CDR3 loop reads CASSSRGEQFF.

This chain joins TRBV27 and TRBJ2-5; TCRdb names TRBD1, which stays unverified in the absence of DNA. Germline values: CDR1 MNHEY, CDR2 SMNVEV (reference sequence). The CDR3 contains 15 residues. CDR3 in amino acids: CASSSSLGAAETQYF.